One T cell receptor (beta chain) is described in this entry. This sample stems from a study of shared clonotypes between healthy human individuals. The overall study: In total, the donors were a couple of women and a few men aged 18 to 49.

Sequencing used immunoSEQ multiplex PCR; TCRdb keeps in-frame clones, though not all of them. The sample includes about 1 million clones, about four fifths of them seen just once. The CDR3 length is 15 residues. Trimming left V 7 bases short and J 9 bases short, with 23 bases between. Germline CDR1 is SGHRS and CDR2 is YFSETQ. This TCR was sampled from a young man in good health. Some clones in this sample may be carry-over from other donors' samples. The sample taken for sequencing was memory CD4+ T cells from PBMCs. Stated subset: CD45RA-negative fraction. The rearrangement links TRBV5-1 to TRBJ2-1; D is possibly TRBD2 (5 bases). The CDR3 protein is CASRLLPRLGGEQFF. The CDR3 DNA reads TGCGCCAGCCGCCTTTTACCGCGCCTTGGAGGTGAGCAGTTCTTC.